Listed here are 2 T cell receptor beta chains from one sample, sequenced in a study of T cells after posttransplantation cyclophosphamide. The naive gate required viable CD3+CD4+ or CD3+CD8+ cells with CCR7+CD45RA+CD45RO-CD95-CD27+CD28+ phenotype. Sequencing used immunoSEQ multiplex PCR; TCRdb keeps in-frame clones, though not all of them. This sample has just over 20,000 clones, with 95% to 99% found just once. Sequencing was performed on naive CD4+ T cells sorted from PBMCs. The source is a man in his forties or fifties in good health, CMV-negative, and a related stem cell transplant donor.

V is TRBV9 and J is TRBJ2-1, with 8 bases aligning to TRBD2. Germline CDR1 SGDLS, CDR2 YYNGEE. The ends lost 3 bases at V and 4 bases at J; junction bases unmatched: 3. The CDR3 is 14 residues long. CDR3 region: CASSGTSRYNEQFF. As DNA, the CDR3 is TGTGCCAGCAGCGGGACTAGCAGATACAATGAGCAGTTCTTC.

The CDR3 is CASSYEGSGYNEQFF. In DNA, the CDR3 is TGCGCCAGCAGCTACGAGGGCTCCGGGTACAATGAGCAGTTCTTC. This sequence joins TRBV5-1 and TRBJ2-1, with D possibly being TRBD2 (5 bases). Germline loops: CDR1 SGHRS, CDR2 YFSETQ. The CDR3 totals 15 residues. Trimming stripped 3 bases from V and 4 bases from J, with 14 bases between.